The 11 T cell receptor beta chains listed next were all sequenced from one sample in a study of cytomegalovirus exposure and HLA in healthy donors. Use of 60 Vbeta and 13 Jbeta primers characterized the PCR. This table comes from immunoSEQ multiplex PCR, and its TCRdb copy is limited to in-frame clones, with some not included. The data show roughly 80,000 clones, about four fifths seen once. The specimen was PBMCs. The receptors come from a woman aged 45-65 years in good health and CMV-seronegative.

The rearrangement uses TRBV2 and TRBJ2-5; TRBD1 agrees at 9 bases. The J call could be wrong; TRBJ2-7 is a better fit for the DNA end. Germline assignment: CDR1 SNHLY and CDR2 FYNNEI. There are 14 residues in the CDR3. DNA for the CDR3: TGTGCCAGCAGGAGGACAGGGGCGATCTACGAGCAGTACTTC. This sequence encodes CASRRTGAIYEQYF.

The chain is built from TRBV2 and TRBJ1-3, with D possibly being TRBD1 (6 bases). The V gene's germline CDR1 is SNHLY and CDR2 FYNNEI. The CDR3 spans 15 residues. With 3 bases removed from V and 0 bases from J, the gap between germline ends came to 9 bases. CDR3 loop: CASSEDSLSGNTIYF. CDR3 sequence (DNA): TGTGCCAGCAGTGAGGACAGCCTCTCTGGAAACACCATATATTTT.

This clone was detected only once. This chain uses TRBV30 with TRBJ2-5; D remains unclear. The germline CDR1 and CDR2 sequences are GTSNPN and SVGIG (reference sequence). This CDR3 spans 13 amino acids. Trimming stripped 0 bases from V and 5 bases from J, with 10 bases between. The CDR3 DNA reads as TGTGCCTGGAGTGTAGACCCCGGGGAGACCCAGTACTTC. This translates into CAWSVDPGETQYF.

This sequence joins TRBV5-4 and TRBJ1-1; D is uncertain. The germline V gene has CDR1 SGHNT and CDR2 YYREEE (reference sequence). V lost 4 bases and J lost 5, with 18 bases in between. CDR3 length: 15 residues. The CDR3 loop reads CASSPPDSGFTEAFF. The CDR3 DNA reads as TGTGCCAGCAGCCCCCCGGATTCCGGGTTTACTGAAGCTTTCTTT. The whole variable domain, remainder taken from reference TRBV5-4 and TRBJ1-1, is ETGVTQSPTHLIKTRGQQVTLRCSSQSGHNTVSWYQQALGQGPQFIFQYYREEENGRGNFPPRFSGLQFPNYSSELNVNALELDDSALYLCASSPPDSGFTEAFFGQGTRLTVV.

The genes are TRBV9 and TRBJ1-1, with 7 bases fitting TRBD1. With 3 bases clipped from V and 3 bases from J, the junction kept 5 bases outside the gene matches. This CDR3 comprises 14 residues. CDR1 is SGDLS, CDR2 YYNGEE, per germline. The CDR3 DNA follows: TGTGCCAGCAGCGGGGGACAGCTGCACACTGAAGCTTTCTTT. It translates to CASSGGQLHTEAFF. Full variable domain (missing parts from reference TRBV9 and TRBJ1-1): DSGVTQTPKHLITATGQRVTLRCSPRSGDLSVYWYQQSLDQGLQFLIQYYNGEERAKGNILERFSAQQFPDLHSELNLSSLELGDSALYFCASSGGQLHTEAFFGQGTRLTVV.

The chain has TRBV5-4 and TRBJ2-2; TRBD2 might be the D (5 bases). CDR3 length: 15 residues. Trimming took 1 base from V and 2 from J, leaving 9 bases between them. CDR1 is SGHNT and CDR2 is YYREEE in the germline V gene (reference sequence). The CDR3 coding sequence is TGTGCCAGCAGCTTGACATCGGGAAACACCGGGGAGCTGTTTTTT. It is translated as CASSLTSGNTGELFF.

The chain couples TRBV5-1 to TRBJ1-1, with a tentative D call TRBD1 (5 bases). Germline V CDR1 and CDR2: SGHRS, YFSETQ. V lost 3 bases, J lost 1 base, and 13 bases lay in between. The CDR3 totals 15 residues. The CDR3 protein is CASSSTVSGNTEAFF. The DNA for the CDR3 is TGCGCCAGCAGCTCGACAGTTTCAGGGAACACTGAAGCTTTCTTT.

This chain connects TRBV6-5 to TRBJ2-2; TRBD1 agrees at 7 bases. V lost 6 bases, J lost 3 bases, and 4 bases stayed unmatched. CDR3 length: 14 residues. Looked up from germline, CDR1 is MNHEY and CDR2 is SVGAGI. DNA for the CDR3: TGTGCCAGCAGACCGACAGGGCACACCGGGGAGCTGTTTTTT. Protein: CASRPTGHTGELFF.

V gene TRBV6-4 combines with J gene TRBJ2-1, with TRBD2 identical over 8 bases. Germline V CDR1 and CDR2: MRHNA, SNTAGT. This CDR3 region has 16 residues. J gave up 4 bases and V 0 bases, and 5 bases lay outside the gene matches. The CDR3 DNA sequence: TGTGCCAGCAGTGACTCCGTCGGGAGGGAATACAATGAGCAGTTCTTC. This sequence encodes CASSDSVGREYNEQFF.

As regards this clone: Other DNA sequences within the sample encode an identical CDR3. The chain links TRBV7-9 to TRBJ2-5; D might be TRBD1 (6 bases). Trimming left V 1 base short and J 5 bases short, with 11 bases between. The CDR3 is 14 amino acids. CDR1 is SEHNR, CDR2 FQNEAQ, per germline (reference sequence). DNA of the CDR3: TGTGCCAGCAGCTTAGTCTCAGGGGTGGAGACCCAGTACTTC. Translated: CASSLVSGVETQYF.

This clone was counted a few times. This chain joins TRBV5-1 and TRBJ1-3; no reliable D call. V gave up 2 bases and J gave up 2 bases, with 17 bases separating them. The CDR3 has 17 amino acids. Germline CDR1 reads SGHRS; CDR2 reads YFSETQ. CDR3 loop: CASSFTSGVRPGNTIYF. The CDR3, as DNA: TGCGCCAGCAGCTTTACGTCCGGGGTTAGGCCTGGAAACACCATATATTTT.